Shown below are 26 T cell receptor beta chains from a single sample sequenced in a study of CD8 T cells in ankylosing spondylitis. Study findings and constraints: Seemingly characteristic of ankylosing spondylitis blood was a TCR beta motif consisting of 7 or 8 highly homologous variants.

TCRdb independently ran MiXCR on the 5' RACE reads; one entry per CDR3 protein. The data show 350,000 or so distinct CDR3 sequences, roughly 8% seen once. These TCRs are of unknown antigen specificity. The specimen was blood, either unsorted or a sorted T cell fraction (not recorded which). All receptors come from a male donor with ankylosing spondylitis.

This clonotype was detected a few times. The chain couples TRBV5-1 to TRBJ2-1; a possible D gene is TRBD2 (5 bases). The V end lost 2 bases, the J end lost 5 bases, and 14 bases lay between the germline ends. Germline-derived CDR1 and CDR2 are SGHRS and YFSETQ. CDR3 length: 15 residues. CDR3 residues: CASSFIRSADNEQFF. The CDR3, as DNA: TGCGCCAGCAGCTTTATTAGGTCAGCGGACAATGAGCAGTTCTTC. The variable domain in full, completed from reference TRBV5-1 and TRBJ2-1, reads KAGVTQTPRYLIKTRGQQVTLSCSPISGHRSVSWYQQTPGQGLQFLFEYFSETQRNKGNFPGRFSGRQFSNSRSEMNVSTLELGDSALYLCASSFIRSADNEQFFGPGTRLTVL.

The chain employs TRBV10-3 and TRBJ2-1; 7 bases are shared with TRBD1. The CDR3 consists of 13 residues. The germline gives CDR1 ENHRY, CDR2 SYGVKD. V lost 10 bases, J lost 6 bases, and 9 bases stayed unmatched. The CDR3 region is CATRQGLANEQFF. The CDR3 DNA reads TGTGCCACCCGACAGGGCCTGGCCAATGAGCAGTTCTTC.

The table lists this clonotype with many counts. The chain carries TRBV7-2 and TRBJ2-7, with TRBD2 matching 12 bases. The V gene's germline CDR1 is SGHTA and CDR2 FQGNSA. J lost 4 bases, V lost 5 bases, and 3 bases had no gene match. There are 14 residues in the CDR3. CDR3 protein: CASSPLAGGYEQYF. The CDR3 DNA reads TGTGCCAGCAGCCCTCTAGCGGGAGGGTACGAGCAGTACTTC. The variable domain in full, completed from reference TRBV7-2 and TRBJ2-7, reads GAGVSQSPSNKVTEKGKDVELRCDPISGHTALYWYRQSLGQGLEFLIYFQGNSAPDKSGLPSDRFSAERTGGSVSTLTIQRTQQEDSAVYLCASSPLAGGYEQYFGPGTRLTVT.

V usage is TRBV5-1 and J usage is TRBJ2-7; no firm D call. The CDR3 contains 14 residues. Germline V gene data show CDR1 as SGHRS and CDR2 as YFSETQ. Trimming took off 0 bases at V and 6 bases at J, with 13 bases between the two ends. The CDR3 reads CASSLVLDSSEQYF. CDR3 sequence (DNA): TGCGCCAGCAGCTTGGTCCTGGATTCAAGCGAGCAGTACTTC.

J is TRBJ2-7 and V is TRBV29-1; TRBD1 matches 7 bases. The CDR3 extends over 14 amino acids. V shed 6 bases and J 3 bases; nucleotides not matched to a gene: 11. Germline V gene lookup returns CDR1 SQVTM and CDR2 ANQGSEA. CDR3 in amino acids: CSVELTGEGYEQYF. The CDR3 bases are TGCAGCGTCGAACTTACAGGGGAAGGCTACGAGCAGTACTTC.

This clonotype was seen ten or more times. The chain recombines TRBV5-1 with TRBJ2-5; maybe TRBD2 (6 bases). From germline, CDR1 is SGHRS and CDR2 YFSETQ. The CDR3 is 17 residues long. V was pared by 1 base and J by 4 bases, with 20 bases between. CDR3 sequence (DNA): TGCGCCAGCAGCTTGTGGCCCTATAATACTAGCCCAGAGACCCAGTACTTC. Amino acids: CASSLWPYNTSPETQYF.

This clonotype was seen a few times. This chain uses TRBV11-2 with TRBJ2-5; D is tentatively TRBD1 or TRBD2 (5 bases each). Germline CDR1 and CDR2: SGHAT and FQNNGV. Trimming left V 0 bases short and J 4 bases short, with 30 bases between. The CDR3 length is 21 residues. This CDR3 reads CASSLEPPSLGTPSGGETQYF. Written as DNA, the CDR3 is TGTGCCAGCAGCTTAGAGCCCCCCTCCCTCGGGACCCCGTCTGGGGGAGAGACCCAGTACTTC.

This chain joins TRBV12-3 or TRBV12-4 and TRBJ2-1, with D possibly being TRBD2 (5 bases). The CDR3 covers 16 residues. Trimming pared 0 bases from V and 5 bases from J, leaving 14 bases between. CDR3 nucleotides: TGTGCCAGCAGTTTAGCAAGTGGAGGTCAGGACAATGAGCAGTTCTTC. Its protein is CASSLASGGQDNEQFF.

CDR3 bases: TGTGCCAGCAGTTCGATTCGGGAGCAGTTCTTC. Its translation is CASSSIREQFF. The chain employs TRBV12-3 or TRBV12-4 and TRBJ2-1; the D is unclear. Deletions cut 4 bases from V and 10 bases from J, with 8 bases between. The length of the CDR3 is 11 residues.

CDR3 amino acids: CASSLVQGPDTQYF. The CDR3 DNA sequence: TGTGCCAGCAGCTTAGTGCAGGGCCCAGATACGCAGTATTTT. The chain joins TRBV7-2 to TRBJ2-3; D may be TRBD1 (5 bases). The V and J ends lost 1 base and 4 bases respectively, with 9 bases between them. This CDR3 comprises 14 residues. Germline V gives CDR1 SGHTA, CDR2 FQGNSA.

This rearrangement joins TRBV20-1 to TRBJ2-1; TRBD2 agrees at 11 bases. The germline CDR1 and CDR2 sequences are DFQATT and SNEGSKA (reference sequence). Losses at the gene ends were 5 bases for V and 5 bases for J; bases not matched to a gene: 8. The CDR3 loop spans 15 amino acids. In DNA form, the CDR3 reads TGCAGTGCTCATAGCGGGAGGGCTCTTCACAATGAGCAGTTCTTC. It codes for CSAHSGRALHNEQFF.

The sample holds a few counts of this clonotype. The rearrangement links TRBV6-1 to TRBJ2-5; maybe TRBD1 (6 bases). Germline values: CDR1 MNHNS, CDR2 SASEGT. This CDR3 region has 13 residues. Trimming took off 6 bases at V and 10 bases at J, with 18 bases between the two ends. The DNA for the CDR3 is TGTGCCAGCAGGAGAGACTTAAACAGGGACCAGTACTTC. It translates to CASRRDLNRDQYF.

This clonotype was observed a handful of times. The rearrangement joins TRBV11-2 to TRBJ2-5, with 14 bases aligning to TRBD2. This CDR3 comprises 18 residues. The germline V gene encodes CDR1 SGHAT and CDR2 FQNNGV. Unmatched junction bases numbered 9, after V lost 4 bases and J lost 2 bases. This CDR3 reads CASSSRTSGRLLQETQYF. The CDR3 DNA sequence: TGTGCCAGCAGCTCGAGGACTAGCGGGAGGTTGCTACAAGAGACCCAGTACTTC.

V is TRBV29-1 and J is TRBJ2-1; TRBD2 matches 7 bases. Germline-derived CDR1 and CDR2 are SQVTM and ANQGSEA. The V gene end was trimmed by 6 bases and the J gene end by 9 bases; junction bases not matched to a gene: 8. CDR3 length: 12 amino acids. The CDR3 sequence: CSVGLVYGEQFF. The CDR3 DNA reads TGCAGCGTAGGACTAGTTTACGGTGAGCAGTTCTTC.

This clonotype was seen more than once but under ten times. The genes are TRBV13 and TRBJ2-5; no clear D gene. The CDR3 extends over 14 amino acids. The V gene lost 0 bases and the J gene lost 5 bases, with 10 bases spanning the gap. Germline CDR1 PRHDT, CDR2 FYEKMQ (reference sequence). CDR3 loop: CASSLGGAWETQYF. CDR3 in DNA: TGTGCCAGCAGCTTAGGGGGCGCTTGGGAGACCCAGTACTTC.

This clonotype was detected ten times or more. CDR3 in DNA: TGCAGCGTTGATACCCAAGAGACCCAGTACTTC. This translates into CSVDTQETQYF. The chain has TRBV29-1 and TRBJ2-5; D not resolved. Between the trimmed V and J ends, which lost 3 bases and 1 base, there was a span of 3 bases. There are 11 residues in the CDR3. Germline lookup yields CDR1 SQVTM and CDR2 ANQGSEA. The complete variable domain, with remaining parts taken from reference TRBV29-1 and TRBJ2-5, reads SAVISQKPSRDICQRGTSLTIQCQVDSQVTMMFWYRQQPGQSLTLIATANQGSEATYESGFVIDKFPISRPNLTFSTLTVSNMSPEDSSIYLCSVDTQETQYFGPGTRLLVL.

This chain links TRBV20-1 with TRBJ1-6; a weak D match, TRBD1 (5 bases). The CDR3 has 15 amino acids. The V gene's germline CDR1 is DFQATT and CDR2 SNEGSKA (reference sequence). The V end was cut by 6 bases, the J end by 7 bases, with 19 bases between. The CDR3 bases are TGCAGTGCCGGGGACGGAAACGCGGGGAATTCACCCCTCCACTTT. Its protein product is CSAGDGNAGNSPLHF.

This clonotype was observed a handful of times. The gene calls are TRBV29-1 and TRBJ1-2; TRBD1 might be the D (6 bases). CDR3 size: 13 residues. Germline-derived CDR1 and CDR2 are SQVTM and ANQGSEA. V lost 0 bases, J lost 8 bases, and 13 bases lay in between. In DNA form, the CDR3 reads TGCAGCGTTGAAGAGGCACAGGGAAGCGGCTACACCTTC. This codes for CSVEEAQGSGYTF.

The rearrangement links TRBV12-3 or TRBV12-4 to TRBJ2-5, with TRBD1 matching 11 bases. V dropped 6 bases and J dropped 5; count of bases not matched to a gene: 8. The CDR3 loop spans 15 amino acids. In nucleotides, the CDR3 is TGTGCCAGCAGCGCCCGGACAGGGGGCGCGGAGACCCAGTACTTC. Protein: CASSARTGGAETQYF.

This clonotype has just a few counts. This chain joins TRBV20-1 and TRBJ2-5; D is unclear. Per the germline V gene, CDR1 is DFQATT and CDR2 is SNEGSKA (reference sequence). With 2 bases removed from V and 1 base from J, the gap between germline ends came to 8 bases. CDR3 length: 13 amino acids. The CDR3 region has the DNA TGCAGTGCTAGACTCCGAGGCCAAGAGACCCAGTACTTC. The encoded protein is CSARLRGQETQYF.

The J gene is TRBJ2-3, the V gene TRBV5-6; TRBD2 aligns across 8 bases. Germline lookup yields CDR1 SGHDT and CDR2 YYEEEE. The trim removed 4 bases at V and 5 bases at J, leaving 15 bases unmatched. CDR3 length equals 17 residues. The CDR3 here is CASSQKGSAGGQDTQYF. The CDR3 region has the DNA TGTGCCAGCAGCCAAAAGGGTTCGGCGGGGGGACAAGATACGCAGTATTTT.

This clonotype was seen many times. The chain recombines TRBV12-3 or TRBV12-4 with TRBJ2-3; D may be TRBD1 (6 bases). This CDR3 has 14 residues. V was pared by 3 bases and J by 4 bases, with 11 bases between. The CDR3 loop is CASSFRQEADTQYF. The CDR3 coding sequence is TGTGCCAGCAGTTTCAGACAGGAAGCAGATACGCAGTATTTT.

The chain is built from TRBV4-1 and TRBJ2-1; 7 nucleotides agree with TRBD2. Germline V CDR1 and CDR2: MGHRA, YSYEKL. CDR3 size: 18 residues. V lost 5 bases and J lost 10; bases outside the gene matches: 23. This CDR3 is CASSSGPARTRGLREQFF. CDR3 coding DNA: TGCGCCAGCAGCTCAGGTCCGGCGCGGACTAGGGGCCTTAGGGAGCAGTTCTTC.

The chain employs TRBV28 and TRBJ1-2; D is undetermined. Germline V gene lookup returns CDR1 MDHEN and CDR2 SYDVKM. Trimming removed 4 bases from V and 0 bases from J, with 9 bases in between. The length of the CDR3 is 14 residues. This CDR3 is CASSYPVPNYGYTF. Written as DNA, the CDR3 is TGTGCCAGCAGTTATCCCGTACCTAACTATGGCTACACCTTC.

This clonotype was counted at least ten times. The chain combines TRBV6-1 with TRBJ1-2; no firm D call. Germline V gives CDR1 MNHNS, CDR2 SASEGT. V was shortened by 5 bases and J by 3 bases, with 13 bases between the two germline ends. The CDR3 is 14 residues long. Here the CDR3 reads CASSPTLGDYGYTF. The CDR3 DNA is TGTGCCAGCAGTCCGACCCTCGGGGACTATGGCTACACCTTC.

The sample holds a few counts of this clonotype. CDR3 residues: CATSDGGTDTQYF. The CDR3 DNA follows: TGTGCCACCAGTGATGGGGGCACAGATACGCAGTATTTT. The rearrangement links TRBV24-1 to TRBJ2-3; no clear D. Trimming shortened V by 3 bases and J by 1 base, and 4 bases separated the two germline ends. CDR1 KGHDR and CDR2 SFDVKD come from the germline V gene. This CDR3 region has 13 residues.